This T cell receptor beta chain came from a study of T cells expressing NK-cell markers. Across the whole study: Sorted CD3+CD56+NKG2C+, CD3+CD56+NKG2C- and CD3+CD56-NKG2C+ T cells provided the TCR beta repertoires. The eight sequenced donors comprised seven who were HCMV-seropositive and one who was seronegative.

CDR1 SQVTM and CDR2 ANQGSEA come from the germline V gene. This CDR3 region has 16 residues. TCRdb re-called the 5' RACE reads and gives one entry per CDR3 protein, without DNA. Its listing shows 550,000 to 600,000 distinct CDR3 sequences. The sequencing sample was made of blood T cells: a sorted CD56 or NKG2C T cell subset, CD4+ or CD8+ T cells, or bulk PBMC T cells (not recorded which). This rearrangement joins TRBV29-1 to TRBJ1-1. The receptor was derived from a man aged 18 to 30 in good health. CDR3 loop: CSVVGGLVWEGTEAFF.